Listed below are T cell receptor beta chains from one sample, sequenced in a study of blood T cell repertoires in COVID-19. Generated by immunoSEQ multiplex PCR, the TCRdb table keeps only in-frame clones and is missing some. Here the sample spans over 150,000 clones, about 83% being singletons. Sequencing used peripheral blood. The receptors originated from a woman aged 70-85 years who had recovered from COVID-19. The CDR3 runs from the conserved cysteine through the conserved F or W. The order of the fields is V gene, clone size, J gene, D gene, CDR3 protein, CDR3 DNA. D genes are given only for firm matches. Only some rows state a clone size, as once, few, many or a class for expanded clones.

V: TRBV30; size: NA; J: TRBJ1-2; D: TRBD1; CDR3: CAWTPRRTGTLNYGYTF; DNA: TGTGCCTGGACCCCCCGGCGGACAGGGACCCTTAACTATGGCTACACCTTC
V: TRBV7-9; size: NA; J: TRBJ2-3; D: NA; CDR3: CASSLVVSGVGTDTQYF; DNA: TGTGCCAGCAGCTTAGTAGTTTCGGGAGTCGGTACAGATACGCAGTATTTT
V: TRBV13; size: NA; J: TRBJ1-1; D: TRBD1; CDR3: CASSAPTGGNTEAFF; DNA: TGTGCCAGCAGCGCCCCGACAGGGGGGAACACTGAAGCTTTCTTT
V: TRBV19; size: NA; J: TRBJ2-2; D: TRBD2; CDR3: CASTEGLAGVGNTGELFF; DNA: TGTGCCAGTACCGAGGGACTAGCGGGAGTCGGGAACACCGGGGAGCTGTTTTTT
V: TRBV28; size: NA; J: TRBJ2-7; D: NA; CDR3: CASSLWGGPYEQYF; DNA: TGTGCCAGCAGTTTATGGGGAGGACCCTACGAGCAGTACTTC
V: TRBV19; size: NA; J: TRBJ1-5; D: TRBD1; CDR3: CASSIDVQGGQPQHF; DNA: TGTGCCAGTAGTATAGACGTACAGGGGGGCCAGCCCCAGCATTTT
V: TRBV29-1; size: NA; J: TRBJ1-4; D: TRBD1; CDR3: CSASTGQGRGFF; DNA: TGCAGCGCATCGACGGGACAGGGAAGAGGGTTTTTT
V: TRBV29-1; size: NA; J: TRBJ1-2; D: TRBD1; CDR3: CSVGGQGENYGYTF; DNA: TGCAGCGTTGGCGGACAGGGGGAGAACTATGGCTACACCTTC
V: TRBV5-1; size: NA; J: TRBJ1-2; D: TRBD1; CDR3: CASSLAYRQGAGGYTF; DNA: TGCGCCAGCAGCTTGGCGTACCGGCAGGGGGCTGGTGGCTACACCTTC
V: TRBV15; size: once; J: TRBJ1-2; D: NA; CDR3: CATSRGGPRGYTF; DNA: TGTGCCACCAGCAGAGGGGGCCCGCGGGGCTACACCTTC
V: TRBV11-1; size: NA; J: TRBJ2-5; D: TRBD1; CDR3: CASSLPRTGETQYF; DNA: TGTGCCAGCAGCTTACCTCGGACAGGAGAGACCCAGTACTTC
V: TRBV20-1; size: NA; J: TRBJ2-1; D: TRBD2; CDR3: CSAWGTSEQFF; DNA: TGCAGTGCTTGGGGGACTAGCGAGCAGTTCTTC
V: TRBV10-3; size: NA; J: TRBJ1-1; D: NA; CDR3: CAISPGQSQLWGEAFF; DNA: TGTGCCATCAGTCCCGGACAGTCTCAACTATGGGGTGAAGCTTTCTTT
V: TRBV7-6; size: NA; J: TRBJ2-6; D: TRBD1; CDR3: CASSSRTGVGANVLTF; DNA: TGTGCCAGCAGCTCTCGGACAGGGGTTGGGGCCAACGTCCTGACTTTC
V: TRBV6-1; size: NA; J: TRBJ2-5; D: TRBD2; CDR3: CASSVGLAGGQETQYF; DNA: TGTGCCAGCAGTGTGGGACTAGCTGGGGGACAAGAGACCCAGTACTTC
V: TRBV19; size: NA; J: TRBJ2-5; D: NA; CDR3: CASMAQETQYF; DNA: TGTGCCAGTATGGCCCAAGAGACCCAGTACTTC
V: TRBV5-1; size: NA; J: TRBJ2-2; D: NA; CDR3: CASSSTRVNTGELFF; DNA: TGCGCCAGCAGCTCCACCAGGGTAAACACCGGGGAGCTGTTTTTT
V: TRBV7-2; size: NA; J: TRBJ2-7; D: NA; CDR3: CASTVGVGIGEQYF; DNA: TGTGCCAGCACCGTAGGGGTCGGTATAGGGGAGCAGTACTTC
V: TRBV10-2; size: NA; J: TRBJ2-2; D: TRBD2; CDR3: CASSDPGGGELFF; DNA: TGCGCCAGCAGTGACCCGGGGGGCGGGGAGCTGTTTTTT